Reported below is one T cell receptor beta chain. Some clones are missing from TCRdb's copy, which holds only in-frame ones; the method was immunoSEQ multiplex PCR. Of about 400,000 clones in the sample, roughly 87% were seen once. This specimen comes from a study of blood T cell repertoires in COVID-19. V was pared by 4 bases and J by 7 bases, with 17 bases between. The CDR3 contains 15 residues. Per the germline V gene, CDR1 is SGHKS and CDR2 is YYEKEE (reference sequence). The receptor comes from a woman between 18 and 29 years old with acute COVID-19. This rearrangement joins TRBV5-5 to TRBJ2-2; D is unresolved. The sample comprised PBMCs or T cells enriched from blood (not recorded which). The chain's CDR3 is CASSPRFPPSGELFF. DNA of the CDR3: TGTGCCAGCAGCCCCAGGTTCCCCCCGAGCGGGGAGCTGTTTTTT.